Listed below are T cell receptor beta chains from one sample, sequenced in a study of T cell responses to AZD1222 COVID-19 vaccine. Clones were sequenced by immunoSEQ multiplex PCR, and TCRdb holds only the in-frame ones, with some missing. The sample shows some 86,000 clones, 65% to 85% of them seen only once. The specimen comprised peripheral blood, sampled on day 0 of AZD1222 vaccination. The receptors derive from an adult in good health. Both conserved end residues are part of each CDR3. D genes are given only for firm matches. Some rows mark clone size as missing; the rest say once, few, many or name a class of expanded clone.

J gene: TRBJ2-5
D gene: TRBD2
clone size: -
V gene: TRBV24-1
CDR3 protein: CATSEPFRGGAETQYF
CDR3 DNA: TGTGCCACCAGTGAGCCCTTTCGCGGGGGGGCTGAGACCCAGTACTTC

J gene: TRBJ1-2
D gene: -
clone size: few
V gene: TRBV15
CDR3 protein: CATSPLGAMTYGYTF
CDR3 DNA: TGTGCCACCAGCCCACTAGGGGCGATGACCTATGGCTACACCTTC

J gene: TRBJ2-5
D gene: TRBD2
clone size: -
V gene: TRBV7-9
CDR3 protein: CASSLGTSASETQYF
CDR3 DNA: TGTGCCAGCAGCTTGGGGACTAGCGCGTCGGAGACCCAGTACTTC

J gene: TRBJ1-1
D gene: -
clone size: -
V gene: TRBV10-1
CDR3 protein: CASSVGPGTSAFF
CDR3 DNA: TGCGCCAGCAGTGTAGGACCCGGGACGTCGGCTTTCTTT

J gene: TRBJ1-1
D gene: TRBD1
clone size: -
V gene: TRBV5-1
CDR3 protein: CASSLQGANEAFF
CDR3 DNA: TGCGCCAGCAGCTTGCAGGGGGCGAATGAAGCTTTCTTT

J gene: TRBJ2-1
D gene: -
clone size: -
V gene: TRBV12-3/TRBV12-4
CDR3 protein: CASSLGGNEQFF
CDR3 DNA: TGTGCCAGCAGTTTAGGGGGCAATGAGCAGTTCTTC

J gene: TRBJ2-1
D gene: -
clone size: once
V gene: TRBV24-1
CDR3 protein: CATSDRHSRLGGGEYNEQFF
CDR3 DNA: TGTGCCACCAGTGATCGCCACTCCAGGTTAGGAGGAGGGGAGTACAATGAGCAGTTCTTC

J gene: TRBJ1-3
D gene: TRBD1
clone size: -
V gene: TRBV18
CDR3 protein: CASSEDRGRFGNTIYF
CDR3 DNA: TGTGCCAGCTCAGAGGACAGGGGGCGCTTTGGAAACACCATATATTTT

J gene: TRBJ2-1
D gene: TRBD2
clone size: -
V gene: TRBV27
CDR3 protein: CASHPSVGLAGANYNEQFF
CDR3 DNA: TGTGCCAGCCACCCGAGTGTGGGACTAGCGGGAGCCAATTACAATGAGCAGTTCTTC

J gene: TRBJ2-3
D gene: TRBD1
clone size: -
V gene: TRBV19
CDR3 protein: CASTNAGQGARDTQYF
CDR3 DNA: TGTGCCAGTACTAATGCTGGACAGGGGGCAAGAGATACGCAGTATTTT

J gene: TRBJ2-1
D gene: TRBD1
clone size: -
V gene: TRBV24-1
CDR3 protein: CATSAATGGNEQFF
CDR3 DNA: TGTGCCACCAGTGCCGCGACAGGGGGCAATGAGCAGTTCTTC

J gene: TRBJ1-6
D gene: -
clone size: -
V gene: TRBV6-5
CDR3 protein: CASSYEVNSPLHF
CDR3 DNA: TGTGCCAGCAGTTACGAGGTTAATTCACCCCTCCACTTT

J gene: TRBJ2-5
D gene: TRBD2
clone size: -
V gene: TRBV18
CDR3 protein: CASSPPRGGPETQYF
CDR3 DNA: TGTGCCAGCTCACCACCGCGGGGGGGCCCCGAGACCCAGTACTTC

J gene: TRBJ1-2
D gene: TRBD1
clone size: few
V gene: TRBV7-3
CDR3 protein: CASSLNQGAAYGYTF
CDR3 DNA: TGTGCCAGCAGCTTAAATCAGGGGGCGGCCTATGGCTACACCTTC

J gene: TRBJ2-5
D gene: TRBD1
clone size: -
V gene: TRBV19
CDR3 protein: CASSTRWGQGLQTQYF
CDR3 DNA: TGTGCCAGTAGTACGCGCTGGGGACAGGGTTTGCAGACCCAGTACTTC

J gene: TRBJ1-1
D gene: -
clone size: -
V gene: TRBV21-1
CDR3 protein: CASSDETEAFF
CDR3 DNA: TGTGCCAGCAGCGATGAGACTGAAGCTTTCTTT

J gene: TRBJ2-7
D gene: -
clone size: -
V gene: TRBV5-1
CDR3 protein: CASSLDGGTYEQYF
CDR3 DNA: TGCGCCAGCAGCTTGGATGGGGGGACCTACGAGCAGTACTTC

J gene: TRBJ1-2
D gene: -
clone size: -
V gene: TRBV6-5
CDR3 protein: CASSPPGRYGYTF
CDR3 DNA: TGTGCCAGCAGCCCACCGGGACGGTATGGCTACACCTTC

J gene: TRBJ2-3
D gene: TRBD2
clone size: -
V gene: TRBV7-6
CDR3 protein: CASSLGLAGGPTDTQYF
CDR3 DNA: TGTGCCAGCAGCCTGGGACTAGCGGGAGGGCCGACAGATACGCAGTATTTT

J gene: TRBJ1-6
D gene: -
clone size: -
V gene: TRBV6-1
CDR3 protein: CASSELAGWGNSPLHF
CDR3 DNA: TGTGCCAGCAGTGAATTGGCAGGTTGGGGCAATTCACCCCTCCACTTT

J gene: TRBJ2-1
D gene: -
clone size: -
V gene: TRBV6-1
CDR3 protein: CASSEELLSPTAEKPFF
CDR3 DNA: TGTGCCAGCAGTGAAGAACTGCTATCCCCGACGGCTGAGAAGCCGTTCTTC

J gene: TRBJ1-1
D gene: -
clone size: -
V gene: TRBV11-1
CDR3 protein: CASSLRFSTEAFF
CDR3 DNA: TGTGCCAGCAGCTTACGGTTCAGTACTGAAGCTTTCTTT

J gene: TRBJ1-2
D gene: TRBD1
clone size: -
V gene: TRBV19
CDR3 protein: CASSPDNDRGLGYTF
CDR3 DNA: TGTGCCAGTAGTCCCGACAACGACAGGGGCTTGGGCTACACCTTC

J gene: TRBJ1-1
D gene: -
clone size: few
V gene: TRBV10-3
CDR3 protein: CAISPRDLNTEAFF
CDR3 DNA: TGTGCCATCAGCCCCAGGGACTTGAACACTGAAGCTTTCTTT

J gene: TRBJ1-2
D gene: -
clone size: -
V gene: TRBV3-1/TRBV3-2
CDR3 protein: CASSPNNLPRYGYTF
CDR3 DNA: TGTGCCAGCAGCCCCAATAACCTCCCCCGCTATGGCTACACCTTC

J gene: TRBJ2-5
D gene: -
clone size: -
V gene: TRBV19
CDR3 protein: CASSPLGGFQETQYF
CDR3 DNA: TGTGCCAGTAGTCCTTTGGGGGGCTTCCAAGAGACCCAGTACTTC

J gene: TRBJ1-2
D gene: TRBD1
clone size: -
V gene: TRBV5-6
CDR3 protein: CASSLPLTGVSGYTF
CDR3 DNA: TGTGCCAGCAGCTTACCTTTGACAGGGGTTAGTGGCTACACCTTC

J gene: TRBJ2-1
D gene: -
clone size: -
V gene: TRBV7-6
CDR3 protein: CASSLARGRSSSYNEQFF
CDR3 DNA: TGTGCCAGCAGCTTAGCACGGGGCCGATCAAGCTCCTACAATGAGCAGTTCTTC

J gene: TRBJ1-2
D gene: TRBD1
clone size: -
V gene: TRBV18
CDR3 protein: CASSPTGGWYGYTF
CDR3 DNA: TGTGCCAGCTCACCGACAGGGGGCTGGTATGGCTACACCTTC

J gene: TRBJ1-2
D gene: -
clone size: -
V gene: TRBV10-1
CDR3 protein: CASSLDSNYGYTF
CDR3 DNA: TGCGCCAGCAGTCTCGACAGCAACTATGGCTACACCTTC

J gene: TRBJ2-7
D gene: -
clone size: -
V gene: TRBV19
CDR3 protein: CASSIKGEGSYEQYF
CDR3 DNA: TGTGCCAGTAGTATAAAGGGAGAGGGCTCCTACGAGCAGTACTTC

J gene: TRBJ2-3
D gene: -
clone size: once
V gene: TRBV4-1
CDR3 protein: CASSHRARAADTQYF
CDR3 DNA: TGCGCCAGCAGCCATAGGGCCAGGGCGGCAGATACGCAGTATTTT

J gene: TRBJ2-2
D gene: TRBD2
clone size: -
V gene: TRBV19
CDR3 protein: CASSGRTSGDHGELFF
CDR3 DNA: TGTGCCAGTAGTGGAAGGACTAGCGGGGACCACGGGGAGCTGTTTTTT

J gene: TRBJ1-1
D gene: -
clone size: -
V gene: TRBV18
CDR3 protein: CASSPGEAVGNTEAFF
CDR3 DNA: TGTGCCAGCTCACCAGGAGAAGCGGTGGGGAACACTGAAGCTTTCTTT

J gene: TRBJ1-4
D gene: -
clone size: -
V gene: TRBV27
CDR3 protein: CASKSTNEKLFF
CDR3 DNA: TGTGCCAGCAAGTCAACTAATGAAAAACTGTTTTTT

J gene: TRBJ2-7
D gene: TRBD1
clone size: -
V gene: TRBV4-1
CDR3 protein: CASSQGQLYEQYF
CDR3 DNA: TGCGCCAGCAGCCAGGGACAGCTCTACGAGCAGTACTTC

J gene: TRBJ1-3
D gene: TRBD1
clone size: -
V gene: TRBV19
CDR3 protein: CASTTRTGPGNTIYF
CDR3 DNA: TGTGCCAGTACCACCAGGACAGGGCCCGGAAACACCATATATTTT

J gene: TRBJ1-1
D gene: -
clone size: -
V gene: TRBV5-5
CDR3 protein: CASSLGRGQGSTEAFF
CDR3 DNA: TGTGCCAGCAGCTTGGGCAGGGGCCAGGGGAGCACTGAAGCTTTCTTT

J gene: TRBJ1-2
D gene: TRBD1
clone size: -
V gene: TRBV19
CDR3 protein: CASSIDRDRGLYGYTF
CDR3 DNA: TGTGCCAGTAGTATAGACCGGGACAGGGGCCTCTATGGCTACACCTTC

J gene: TRBJ1-6
D gene: -
clone size: -
V gene: TRBV30
CDR3 protein: CAWSQEGSPLHF
CDR3 DNA: TGTGCCTGGAGTCAAGAAGGTTCACCCCTCCACTTT

J gene: TRBJ1-1
D gene: -
clone size: -
V gene: TRBV5-5
CDR3 protein: CASSLGQRNTEAFF
CDR3 DNA: TGTGCCAGCAGCTTGGGTCAGAGAAACACTGAAGCTTTCTTT

J gene: TRBJ1-5
D gene: -
clone size: -
V gene: TRBV28
CDR3 protein: CASISTSNQPQHF
CDR3 DNA: TGTGCCAGCATTAGTACGAGCAATCAGCCCCAGCATTTT